This passage covers 21 T cell receptor beta chains from one sample sequenced in a study of spatial heterogeneity in lung cancer. TCRdb passed the 5' RACE reads through MiXCR, listing each CDR3 protein once. This table has under 75,000 distinct CDR3 sequences, roughly 9% appearing once. Indicated time point: blood at routine non-recurrence follow-up after resection. Sequencing used PBMCs, obtained at follow-up. Every receptor here comes from a female donor with early-stage non-small cell lung cancer.

This clonotype was seen at least ten times. For the CDR3, the DNA is TGTGCCAGCAGTTTAATAGCGGGGGACAGGGGTGAAGCTTTCTTT. This gives the protein CASSLIAGDRGEAFF. V usage is TRBV28 and J usage is TRBJ1-1; TRBD1 agrees at 10 bases. There are 15 residues in the CDR3. The junction had 7 bases not matched to a gene; V was cut back by 2 bases and J by 7 bases. Germline V CDR1 and CDR2: MDHEN, SYDVKM.

V and J are TRBV19 and TRBJ2-1; D is ambiguous. Germline lookup yields CDR1 LNHDA and CDR2 SQIVND (reference sequence). The CDR3 is 15 amino acids. Between the trimmed V and J ends, which lost 9 bases and 4 bases, there was a span of 19 bases. The CDR3 sequence is CASKRSADQYNEQFF. The DNA for the CDR3 is TGTGCCAGCAAAAGGTCTGCGGACCAATACAATGAGCAGTTCTTC.

There are many counts of this clonotype. The chain carries TRBV11-2 and TRBJ2-1; 7 bases fit TRBD2. There are 14 residues in the CDR3. Germline CDR1 reads SGHAT; CDR2 reads FQNNGV. Losses at the gene ends were 2 bases for V and 9 bases for J; bases not matched to a gene: 7. CDR3 bases: TGTGCCAGCAGCTTAAACGGGAGGTATGGTGAGCAGTTCTTC. Protein product: CASSLNGRYGEQFF.

This clonotype was counted between two and nine times. The V call is TRBV14, the J call TRBJ2-1, with D possibly matching TRBD2 (6 bases). The CDR3 loop spans 15 amino acids. In germline, CDR1 is SGHDN, CDR2 FVKESK. Deletions cut 3 bases from V and 7 bases from J, with 16 bases between. The CDR3 protein is CASSQVSAGLNEQFF. The DNA of the CDR3 is TGTGCCAGCAGCCAGGTGTCGGCGGGATTGAATGAGCAGTTCTTC.

This clonotype was seen repeatedly, ten times or more. V and J are TRBV30 and TRBJ2-5; 8 positions match TRBD2. The V segment lost 1 base and the J segment 2 bases; nucleotides outside the gene matches: 3. Germline V CDR1 and CDR2: GTSNPN, SVGIG (reference sequence). The CDR3 extends over 14 amino acids. In DNA form, the CDR3 reads TGTGCCTGGAGTGGCACTAGCGGACAAGAGACCCAGTACTTC. It translates to CAWSGTSGQETQYF.

This clonotype appeared many times. This rearrangement joins TRBV10-3 to TRBJ2-7; no clear D. V gave up 4 bases and J gave up 2 bases, with 12 bases separating them. CDR3 size: 14 residues. Germline V lookup: CDR1 ENHRY, CDR2 SYGVKD. The DNA for the CDR3 is TGTGCCATCAGTGTAGGTGCAGAAACCTACGAGCAGTACTTC. Protein sequence: CAISVGAETYEQYF.

This clonotype occurred many times. The chain employs TRBV18 and TRBJ2-7; D gene unclear. The V end lost 1 base, the J end lost 3 bases, and 13 bases lay between the germline ends. CDR3 size: 15 residues. Germline lookup yields CDR1 KGHSH and CDR2 LQKENI. CDR3 sequence: CASSPRLIGYYEQYF. CDR3 nucleotides: TGTGCCAGCTCACCACGGCTGATCGGTTACTACGAGCAGTACTTC.

The CDR3 DNA sequence: TGTGCCTGGAGCCGGGGGGTTCTTAATGAGCAGTTCTTC. Translated: CAWSRGVLNEQFF. The V gene is TRBV30, the J gene TRBJ2-1, with TRBD2 identical over 7 bases. The CDR3 covers 13 residues. V was clipped by 3 bases and J by 7 bases; unmatched bases: 6. Germline CDR1 reads GTSNPN; CDR2 reads SVGIG (reference sequence).

The chain combines TRBV9 with TRBJ2-1; D may be TRBD2 (6 bases). CDR1 SGDLS and CDR2 YYNGEE come from the germline V gene. Trimming took off 8 bases at V and 5 bases at J, with 17 bases between the two ends. This CDR3 comprises 14 residues. This CDR3 reads CASSTSYFHNEQFF. The CDR3, as DNA: TGTGCCAGTAGTACTAGCTATTTCCACAATGAGCAGTTCTTC.

This clonotype was seen many times. V and J are TRBV12-3 or TRBV12-4 and TRBJ2-1; tentatively, D is TRBD2 (6 bases). The CDR3 covers 15 residues. Trimming took 6 bases from V and 5 from J, leaving 17 bases between them. DNA of the CDR3: TGTGCCAGCAGGGGACCAGGAGGGGTCGACAATGAGCAGTTCTTC. It yields the protein CASRGPGGVDNEQFF.

This clonotype was seen a few times. The chain recombines TRBV28 with TRBJ2-5, with 11 bases fitting TRBD2. CDR1 and CDR2 from the germline V gene are MDHEN and SYDVKM. The length of the CDR3 is 19 residues. Germline trimming cut 1 base from V and 2 bases from J; bases unmatched to any gene: 12. In DNA form, the CDR3 reads TGTGCCAGCAGTTTATTACTAGCGGGAGAATGGTCGGTACAAGAGACCCAGTACTTC. This gives the protein CASSLLLAGEWSVQETQYF.

The J gene is TRBJ2-1, the V gene TRBV27; the D is unclear. This CDR3 region has 10 residues. Per the germline V gene, CDR1 is MNHEY and CDR2 is SMNVEV (reference sequence). Trimming shortened V by 10 bases and J by 7 bases, and 8 bases separated the two germline ends. Here the CDR3 reads CAIGRNEQFF. The CDR3 nucleotides read TGTGCCATCGGACGGAATGAGCAGTTCTTC.

The J gene is TRBJ2-5, the V gene TRBV11-2, with D hard to call. CDR1 SGHAT and CDR2 FQNNGV come from the germline V gene. Deletions cut 5 bases from V and 4 bases from J, with 5 bases between. This CDR3 spans 11 amino acids. CDR3 DNA sequence: TGTGCCAGCAGCCGGGCAGAGACCCAGTACTTC. Its protein is CASSRAETQYF.

This clonotype was counted a few times. DNA for the CDR3: TGTGCCAGCAGTCTGCGGGCTGTCTCTGGAAACACCATATATTTT. As protein: CASSLRAVSGNTIYF. The V and J genes are TRBV9 and TRBJ1-3, with D hard to call. The CDR3 has 15 residues. The germline V and J ends were trimmed by 5 bases and 0 bases, with 12 bases remaining between them. Germline values: CDR1 SGDLS, CDR2 YYNGEE.

The rearrangement links TRBV7-3 to TRBJ2-1, with 9 bases that match TRBD1. The V and J ends lost 3 bases and 6 bases, in that order; junction bases with no gene match: 6. CDR3 size: 15 residues. Germline V lookup: CDR1 SGHTA, CDR2 FQGTGA. This CDR3 reads CASSLSGTGFNEQFF. CDR3 DNA: TGTGCCAGCAGCTTGTCCGGGACAGGGTTCAATGAGCAGTTCTTC.

This clonotype has at least ten counts. The chain couples TRBV20-1 to TRBJ2-6, with a tentative D call TRBD1 (6 bases). Trimming cost V 6 bases and J 0 bases, with 15 bases left between them. The CDR3 extends over 16 amino acids. Germline values: CDR1 DFQATT, CDR2 SNEGSKA (reference sequence). The CDR3 coding sequence is TGCAGTGCCGAGAACAGGGAAAGCTCTGGGGCCAACGTCCTGACTTTC. Its translation: CSAENRESSGANVLTF.

The genes are TRBV2 and TRBJ2-7, with 12 positions matching TRBD2. The V segment lost 3 bases and the J segment 3 bases; nucleotides outside the gene matches: 0. Per germline, CDR1 SNHLY and CDR2 FYNNEI. The CDR3 is 14 residues long. CDR3: CASSETSGSYEQYF. CDR3 in DNA: TGTGCCAGCAGTGAGACTAGCGGGAGCTACGAGCAGTACTTC.

This clonotype has just a few counts. The CDR3 spells CASSSGTGADEQYF. DNA of the CDR3: TGCGCCAGCAGCTCCGGGACAGGGGCTGACGAGCAGTACTTC. This chain links TRBV5-1 with TRBJ2-7; the match to TRBD1 covers 10 bases. This CDR3 is built from 14 residues. Losses at the gene ends were 3 bases for V and 5 bases for J; bases not matched to a gene: 5. CDR1 SGHRS and CDR2 YFSETQ come from the germline V gene.

This clonotype showed up just a few times. This chain connects TRBV20-1 to TRBJ2-7, with 9 positions matching TRBD1. CDR3 length: 15 residues. The J segment lost 3 bases and the V segment lost 5 bases, leaving 11 bases of the junction unmatched. Per the germline V gene, CDR1 is DFQATT and CDR2 is SNEGSKA (reference sequence). The CDR3 DNA reads as TGCAGTGCTCCCCGGGACAGGGAATTACTCTACGAGCAGTACTTC. It is translated as CSAPRDRELLYEQYF.

This clonotype was observed at least ten times. The rearrangement links TRBV10-1 to TRBJ1-1; 8 bases are shared with TRBD1. CDR1 is WNHNN and CDR2 is SYGVQD in the germline V gene (reference sequence). V lost 4 bases and J lost 1; bases outside the gene matches: 2. The CDR3 loop spans 14 amino acids. CDR3: CASSGGQGNTEAFF. The CDR3 DNA reads as TGCGCCAGCAGTGGAGGACAGGGGAACACTGAAGCTTTCTTT.

This clonotype was found a few times. The chain uses TRBV20-1 and TRBJ1-5; D uncertain. Per the germline V gene, CDR1 is DFQATT and CDR2 is SNEGSKA (reference sequence). This CDR3 has 10 residues. V was clipped by 5 bases and J by 7 bases, with 6 bases between them. The CDR3 sequence: CSAAGQPQHF. CDR3 DNA: TGCAGTGCTGCTGGCCAGCCCCAGCATTTT.